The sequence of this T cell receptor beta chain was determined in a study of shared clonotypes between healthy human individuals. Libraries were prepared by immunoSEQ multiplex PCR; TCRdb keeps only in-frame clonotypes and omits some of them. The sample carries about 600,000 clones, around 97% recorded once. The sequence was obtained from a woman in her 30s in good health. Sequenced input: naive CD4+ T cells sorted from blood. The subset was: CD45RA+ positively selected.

The CDR3, as DNA: TGTGCCAGCAGCTTCGGACCCGGTGGACCCACAGAGACCCAGTACTTC. Encoded protein: CASSFGPGGPTETQYF. The J gene is TRBJ2-5, the V gene TRBV7-7; the D is unclear. The CDR3 runs 16 residues. The germline V gene encodes CDR1 SSHAT and CDR2 FNYEAQ (reference sequence). V was trimmed by 3 bases and J by 4 bases, leaving 18 bases between them.